These 13 T cell receptor beta chains originate from one sample sequenced in a study of blood T cell repertoires in COVID-19. Only in-frame clones appear in the TCRdb table, and some are missing; sequencing was by immunoSEQ multiplex PCR. The data hold 140,000 or so clones, with 85% observed a single time. Sequences were obtained from peripheral blood. The origin of the receptors is a man between 45 and 60 years old with acute or convalescent COVID-19.

This chain uses TRBV10-3 with TRBJ2-2; 10 positions match TRBD2. Germline CDR1 is ENHRY and CDR2 is SYGVKD. The CDR3 has 17 residues. The V segment lost 6 bases and the J segment 0 bases; nucleotides outside the gene matches: 7. This CDR3 reads CAISTAGGSSNTGELFF. CDR3 bases: TGTGCCATCAGCACAGCGGGGGGGTCCTCGAACACCGGGGAGCTGTTTTTT.

The chain joins TRBV28 to TRBJ2-7; a possible D gene is TRBD2 (7 bases). The V end was cut by 2 bases, the J end by 3 bases, with 11 bases between. The germline CDR1 and CDR2 sequences are MDHEN and SYDVKM. This CDR3 has 14 residues. The CDR3 nucleotides read TGTGCCAGCAGTTTAGAGGGGGGGTACTACGAGCAGTACTTC. Encoded protein: CASSLEGGYYEQYF.

This clone was recorded once. The chain couples TRBV19 to TRBJ2-1, with D maybe TRBD1 (5 bases). The CDR3 runs to 15 residues. With 1 base removed from V and 8 bases from J, the gap between germline ends came to 15 bases. Germline assignment: CDR1 LNHDA and CDR2 SQIVND (reference sequence). CDR3 amino acids: CASSIGQRIGDEQFF. CDR3 nucleotide sequence: TGTGCCAGTAGTATAGGACAGCGCATCGGCGATGAGCAGTTCTTC.

V gene TRBV11-2 combines with J gene TRBJ2-7, with TRBD1 as a possible D gene (5 bases). The CDR3 loop spans 14 amino acids. Germline V gene sequence: CDR1 SGHAT, CDR2 FQNNGV. The ends were cut back, 3 bases at V and 0 bases at J, with 9 bases in the middle. CDR3 nucleotide sequence: TGTGCCAGCAGCTTTGATGGGGCCTCCTACGAGCAGTACTTC. Its protein product is CASSFDGASYEQYF.

This clone appeared a single time. This chain joins TRBV19 and TRBJ2-7, with 9 positions matching TRBD2. Germline V gene sequence: CDR1 LNHDA, CDR2 SQIVND (reference sequence). The CDR3 spans 14 residues. The J segment lost 3 bases and the V segment lost 5 bases, leaving 5 bases of the junction unmatched. The CDR3 DNA is TGTGCCAGTAGTTTAGCGGGAGAAAGCTACGAGCAGTACTTC. Amino acid sequence: CASSLAGESYEQYF.

The chain is built from TRBV30 and TRBJ2-3, with D possibly matching TRBD1 (6 bases). The CDR3 is made up of 15 amino acids. CDR1 and CDR2 (germline): GTSNPN, SVGIG (reference sequence). The V and J ends lost 1 base and 5 bases respectively, with 16 bases between them. The DNA of the CDR3 is TGTGCCTGGAGTGAAATCCAGGGGCTTGGAGATACGCAGTATTTT. This encodes CAWSEIQGLGDTQYF. Complete variable domain (other parts from reference TRBV30 and TRBJ2-3): SQTIHQWPATLVQPVGSPLSLECTVEGTSNPNLYWYRQAAGRGLQLLFYSVGIGQISSEVPQNLSASRPQDRQFILSSKKLLLSDSGFYLCAWSEIQGLGDTQYFGPGTRLTVL.

V and J are TRBV6-1 and TRBJ2-7; TRBD2 agrees at 7 bases. The CDR3 totals 15 residues. The V and J ends lost 2 bases and 3 bases, in that order; junction bases with no gene match: 7. From germline, CDR1 is MNHNS and CDR2 SASEGT. The CDR3 region has the DNA TGTGCCAGCAGTGAAAGGGGTGCGGGAGACTACGAGCAGTACTTC. It yields the protein CASSERGAGDYEQYF.

This clone was seen just once. The chain combines TRBV13 with TRBJ2-3; TRBD2 aligns across 10 bases. From germline, CDR1 is PRHDT and CDR2 FYEKMQ (reference sequence). V lost 4 bases, J lost 0 bases, and 16 bases stayed unmatched. The CDR3 spans 20 residues. This CDR3 is CASSSHLIAGGAESTDTQYF. The CDR3 bases are TGTGCCAGCAGCTCCCACCTCATAGCGGGAGGCGCGGAAAGCACAGATACGCAGTATTTT.

The V gene is TRBV30, the J gene TRBJ2-7; 11 nucleotides line up with TRBD2. Germline values: CDR1 GTSNPN, CDR2 SVGIG (reference sequence). This CDR3 has 13 residues. V lost 3 bases, J lost 9 bases, and 7 bases stayed unmatched. CDR3 sequence (DNA): TGTGCCTGGAGCCTAAGGGGACTAGCGGTGCAGTACTTC. This sequence encodes CAWSLRGLAVQYF.

This clone has a count of ten or more. The CDR3 nucleotides are TGTGCCAGCAGTGAAAGGGGGATCCCGAACACTGAAGCTTTCTTT. This encodes CASSERGIPNTEAFF. The chain combines TRBV2 with TRBJ1-1; a possible D gene is TRBD1 (6 bases). CDR1 is SNHLY, CDR2 FYNNEI, per germline. The CDR3 runs 15 residues. V was pared by 2 bases and J by 1 base, with 11 bases between.

This chain links TRBV3-1 (or the pseudogene TRBV3-2) with TRBJ2-7, with D perhaps matching TRBD1 (6 bases). CDR3 size: 16 residues. The germline gives CDR1 LGHDT, CDR2 YNNKEL (reference sequence). The V end was cut by 4 bases, the J end by 5 bases, with 21 bases between. The CDR3 coding sequence is TGTGCCAGCAGCCGAGACCACAGGGAACTCCCTGACGAGCAGTACTTC. This gives the protein CASSRDHRELPDEQYF.

This chain links TRBV5-1 with TRBJ2-7, with no clear D. With 4 bases removed from V and 2 bases from J, the gap between germline ends came to 13 bases. The CDR3 sequence is 14 residues long. Germline assignment: CDR1 SGHRS and CDR2 YFSETQ. Written as DNA, the CDR3 is TGCGCCAGCAGCGCCTACAGTGAAGCCTACGAGCAGTACTTC. Translated, it gives CASSAYSEAYEQYF. The full variable domain, with the rest looked up from reference TRBV5-1 and TRBJ2-7, is KAGVTQTPRYLIKTRGQQVTLSCSPISGHRSVSWYQQTPGQGLQFLFEYFSETQRNKGNFPGRFSGRQFSNSRSEMNVSTLELGDSALYLCASSAYSEAYEQYFGPGTRLTVT.

This rearrangement joins TRBV15 to TRBJ2-1; 7 positions match TRBD2. J was trimmed by 14 bases and V by 0 bases; bases with no gene match: 4. The CDR3 is made up of 12 amino acids. The germline V gene encodes CDR1 LNHNV and CDR2 YYDKDF (reference sequence). This CDR3 reads CATSREGREEFF. In DNA form, the CDR3 reads TGTGCCACCAGCAGAGAGGGTCGGGAGGAGTTCTTC.